This T cell receptor (beta chain) is drawn from a study of post-analysis software for immune sequencing data. Study-level results: F measure clustering grouped samples strongly by preparation batch. Diversity measured as normalized Chao1 was significantly lower in multiple sclerosis patients than in controls. Included in a set of roughly five TRBV segments more frequent in patients than controls were TRBV5-6, TRBV5-1 and TRBV20-1.

CDR3 length equals 13 residues. The V gene lost 1 base and the J gene lost 5 bases, with 7 bases spanning the gap. The table lists this clonotype with many counts. As yet, its antigen is unknown. TCR beta cDNA libraries included unique molecular identifiers. TCRdb re-called the PCR reads through MiXCR, storing one row per CDR3 protein. The profile shows some 800,000 distinct CDR3 sequences, under 60% of them singletons. Sequencing was carried out using blood. The rearrangement uses TRBV12-3 or TRBV12-4 and TRBJ2-3, with unresolved D. The source of this sequence is a girl aged 10 to 17 with multiple sclerosis. CDR3 amino acids: CASSLGMVDTQYF. In DNA, the CDR3 is TGTGCCAGCAGTTTAGGCATGGTAGATACGCAGTATTTT.